A single sample is the source of the 24 T cell receptor beta chains below, sequenced in a study of Graves' ophthalmopathy and Graves' hyperthyroidism. The sequenced template was RNA, covering the TCR beta CDR3 region. HTBI-primed RT-PCR formed the first round, and a multiplex PCR formed the second. Each CDR3 protein is one row after TCRdb ran MiXCR on the multiplex PCR reads. The sample carries around 590,000 distinct CDR3 sequences, 35% to 45% recorded once. Sequenced material: peripheral blood or thyroid tissue (not recorded which). The origin of the receptors is an adult man with Graves' hyperthyroidism.

This clonotype was detected ten times or more. This chain joins TRBV10-3 and TRBJ2-2, with TRBD1 identical over 8 bases. V trimming: 5 bases; J trimming: 2 bases; junction bases outside the gene matches: 4. Germline V lookup: CDR1 ENHRY, CDR2 SYGVKD. The CDR3 has 15 amino acids. CDR3 residues: CAISTDRDNTGELFF. For the CDR3, the DNA is TGTGCCATCAGTACGGACAGGGACAACACCGGGGAGCTGTTTTTT.

The sample holds one count of this clonotype. J is TRBJ2-2 and V is TRBV7-9, with 11 bases matching TRBD2. This CDR3 region has 16 residues. Germline trimming cut 5 bases from V and 6 bases from J; bases unmatched to any gene: 8. In germline, CDR1 is SEHNR, CDR2 FQNEAQ (reference sequence). CDR3 DNA sequence: TGTGCCAGCAGCGGCGGGACTAGCGGAGAGGCCGGGGAGCTGTTTTTT. It codes for CASSGGTSGEAGELFF.

Concerning this clonotype itself: Compared with germline, one end of the junction differs, possibly owing to a read error. J is TRBJ1-1 and V is TRBV7-9; D gene uncertain. The CDR3 contains 8 residues. Germline assignment: CDR1 SEHNR and CDR2 FQNEAQ (reference sequence). The CDR3 nucleotides are TGTGCCAGCAGCTTAGCGCTGTGG. Protein: CASSLALW.

The chain combines TRBV7-8 with TRBJ2-3, with 11 bases fitting TRBD2. Trimming at V came to 1 base and at J to 0 bases, leaving 12 bases not matched to a gene. Germline values: CDR1 SGHVS, CDR2 FQNEAQ. The CDR3 loop spans 20 amino acids. CDR3 nucleotides: TGTGCCAGCAGCTTAGTTATAGCGGGAGGGCTGTCCCCCAGCACAGATACGCAGTATTTT. It codes for CASSLVIAGGLSPSTDTQYF.

Ten or more counts support this clonotype. The chain has TRBV7-2 and TRBJ2-7, with a possible D match to TRBD1 (5 bases). CDR1 is SGHTA and CDR2 is FQGNSA in the germline V gene. V was clipped by 1 base and J by 0 bases, with 10 bases between them. The CDR3 totals 15 residues. The CDR3 sequence is CASSLVGAASYEQYF. The CDR3 coding sequence is TGTGCCAGCAGCTTAGTAGGGGCAGCCTCCTACGAGCAGTACTTC.

The chain combines TRBV11-2 with TRBJ1-5, with D tentatively TRBD1 (6 bases). Germline CDR1 reads SGHAT; CDR2 reads FQNNGV. With 6 bases removed from V and 7 bases from J, the gap between germline ends came to 16 bases. The CDR3 extends over 14 amino acids. The CDR3 sequence is CASSLWGGRQPQHF. CDR3 nucleotide sequence: TGTGCCAGCAGTTTATGGGGGGGGCGGCAGCCCCAGCATTTT.

The chain employs TRBV25-1 and TRBJ2-7; 11 bases match TRBD2. This CDR3 spans 14 amino acids. After removal of 5 bases from V and 8 bases from J, the junction contained 8 bases not matched to a gene. Germline V gives CDR1 MGHDK, CDR2 SYGVNS. CDR3 in amino acids: CASSSGTSGFQQYF. The CDR3 nucleotides read TGTGCCAGCAGTTCCGGGACTAGCGGCTTTCAGCAGTACTTC.

Ten or more counts support this clonotype. The genes are TRBV29-1 and TRBJ1-2; a weak D match, TRBD1 (5 bases). Germline CDR1 and CDR2: SQVTM and ANQGSEA. The CDR3 contains 14 residues. V lost 4 bases and J 3 bases, leaving 15 bases between the germline ends. The CDR3 protein is CSVAGTTLYYGYTF. For the CDR3, the DNA is TGCAGCGTTGCCGGGACTACACTATACTATGGCTACACCTTC.

The chain is built from TRBV7-3 and TRBJ2-7, with a weak D call TRBD1 (6 bases). Between the trimmed V and J ends, which lost 10 bases and 4 bases, there was a span of 17 bases. The CDR3 runs to 13 residues. CDR1 is SGHTA and CDR2 is FQGTGA in the germline V gene. CDR3 DNA sequence: TGTGCCACTTCCCCAGGGGCAGAGTACGAGCAGTACTTC. This gives the protein CATSPGAEYEQYF.

The J gene is TRBJ2-7, the V gene TRBV10-3; D gene uncertain. This CDR3 is 12 amino acids long. Germline lookup yields CDR1 ENHRY and CDR2 SYGVKD. Between the trimmed V and J ends, which lost 6 bases and 2 bases, there was a span of 8 bases. The DNA of the CDR3 is TGTGCCATCAGCACACCCCCCTACGAGCAGTACTTC. This translates into CAISTPPYEQYF.

This clonotype was recorded many times. The V gene is TRBV20-1, the J gene TRBJ2-7; weak D call: TRBD2 (6 bases). Germline V gives CDR1 DFQATT, CDR2 SNEGSKA (reference sequence). The CDR3 covers 15 residues. V lost 4 bases and J 9 bases, leaving 25 bases between the germline ends. This CDR3 is CSAINPGTPSGGQYF. Here the CDR3 DNA reads TGCAGTGCTATCAACCCAGGGACTCCAAGTGGGGGGCAGTACTTC.

This clonotype was counted ten times or more. The chain combines TRBV12-3 or TRBV12-4 with TRBJ2-6; D remains ambiguous. This CDR3 is built from 14 residues. V was cut by 5 bases and J by 5 bases, with 10 bases left in between. CDR3 DNA: TGTGCCAGCAGTGTCCAGGTACGGGCCAACGTCCTGACTTTC. Its protein product is CASSVQVRANVLTF.

The chain recombines TRBV15 with TRBJ2-7; D assignment may be TRBD1 or TRBD2 (6 bases each). There are 15 residues in the CDR3. CDR1 and CDR2 from the germline V gene are LNHNV and YYDKDF (reference sequence). V gave up 3 bases and J gave up 0 bases, with 12 bases separating them. CDR3 protein: CATSRSGAYSYEQYF. The CDR3 DNA follows: TGTGCCACCAGCAGGTCGGGGGCCTACTCCTACGAGCAGTACTTC.

In its sample, this clonotype was seen many times. The chain links TRBV24-1 to TRBJ2-5, with D tentatively TRBD2 (5 bases). CDR1 is KGHDR, CDR2 SFDVKD, per germline. This CDR3 comprises 17 residues. V dropped 1 base and J dropped 5 bases, with 19 bases sitting between them. The CDR3: CATSDFYPGSSAETQYF. The CDR3 region has the DNA TGTGCCACCAGTGATTTCTATCCGGGATCGAGCGCGGAGACCCAGTACTTC.

This chain joins TRBV19 and TRBJ1-6; possibly TRBD1 for D (6 bases). There are 16 residues in the CDR3. Between the trimmed V and J ends, which lost 3 bases and 7 bases, there was a span of 16 bases. The germline gives CDR1 LNHDA, CDR2 SQIVND (reference sequence). CDR3 amino acids: CASSIHPGQGNSPLHF. The CDR3 coding sequence is TGTGCCAGTAGTATTCACCCGGGGCAGGGGAATTCACCCCTCCACTTT.

This clonotype was counted many times. The V call is TRBV20-1, the J call TRBJ1-6; D gene uncertain. CDR3 size: 14 residues. The V gene's germline CDR1 is DFQATT and CDR2 SNEGSKA (reference sequence). Trimming pared 4 bases from V and 0 bases from J, leaving 7 bases between. The CDR3 DNA reads as TGCAGTGCTAAAACAGACTCCTATAATTCACCCCTCCACTTT. As protein: CSAKTDSYNSPLHF.

In this sample, this clonotype turned up a few times. DNA of the CDR3: TGTGCCAGCAGCCAATTAGCAGGGACATATGGCTACACCTTC. It codes for CASSQLAGTYGYTF. The chain uses TRBV7-6 and TRBJ1-2; the D gene is possibly TRBD1 (6 bases). V dropped 5 bases and J dropped 5 bases, with 15 bases sitting between them. Germline V CDR1 and CDR2: SGHVS, FNYEAQ. CDR3 length equals 14 residues. The variable domain in full, completed from reference TRBV7-6 and TRBJ1-2, reads GAGVSQSPRYKVTKRGQDVALRCDPISGHVSLYWYRQALGQGPEFLTYFNYEAQQDKSGLPNDRFSAERPEGSISTLTIQRTEQRDSAMYRCASSQLAGTYGYTFGSGTRLTVV.

This clonotype was found many times. This chain connects TRBV7-8 to TRBJ1-2; the match to TRBD1 covers 7 bases. Trimming took 5 bases from V and 3 from J; bases not matched to a gene: 3. Germline CDR1 reads SGHVS; CDR2 reads FQNEAQ. The length of the CDR3 is 13 residues. CDR3 sequence: CASSPTGYYGYTF. The CDR3 nucleotides read TGTGCCAGCAGCCCGACAGGGTACTATGGCTACACCTTC.

The chain links TRBV7-8 to TRBJ1-5; D remains ambiguous. Trimming removed 5 bases at V and 4 bases at J, with 15 bases between. The CDR3 totals 15 residues. Germline V gene lookup returns CDR1 SGHVS and CDR2 FQNEAQ. The CDR3 DNA follows: TGTGCCAGCAGCGTCACCGGGGTCACAAATCAGCCCCAGCATTTT. This codes for CASSVTGVTNQPQHF.

This chain uses TRBV27 with TRBJ2-7; D remains unclear. The CDR3 is 13 amino acids. Germline V gene sequence: CDR1 MNHEY, CDR2 SMNVEV (reference sequence). Trimming shortened V by 5 bases and J by 3 bases, and 11 bases separated the two germline ends. The CDR3 sequence is CASSGPRSYEQYF. Written as DNA, the CDR3 is TGTGCCAGCAGTGGCCCACGGAGCTACGAGCAGTACTTC.

This rearrangement joins TRBV25-1 to TRBJ2-3; 10 nucleotides agree with TRBD2. The germline V gene has CDR1 MGHDK and CDR2 SYGVNS. The CDR3 covers 15 residues. The junction had 7 bases not matched to a gene; V was cut back by 7 bases and J by 3 bases. The chain's CDR3 is CASMGSGRATDTQYF. DNA for the CDR3: TGTGCCAGCATGGGGAGCGGGAGGGCGACAGATACGCAGTATTTT.

The CDR3 region is CASSTGTSGRVTDTQYF. CDR3 coding DNA: TGTGCCAGCAGCACCGGGACTAGCGGGAGAGTAACAGATACGCAGTATTTT. The chain employs TRBV7-8 and TRBJ2-3; 14 bases align to TRBD2. The CDR3 has 17 amino acids. Trimming cost V 5 bases and J 3 bases; bases outside gene matches: 7. CDR1 and CDR2 from the germline V gene are SGHVS and FQNEAQ.

This clonotype was counted ten times or more. The genes are TRBV7-8 and TRBJ1-1; D is uncertain. CDR1 SGHVS and CDR2 FQNEAQ come from the germline V gene. The V end was cut by 6 bases, the J end by 1 base, with 12 bases between. The CDR3 spans 14 residues. The CDR3 bases are TGTGCCAGCAGGCCATCCCGCAGGAACACTGAAGCTTTCTTT. Its protein product is CASRPSRRNTEAFF.

This clonotype came up many times. V gene TRBV10-3 combines with J gene TRBJ2-2; D ambiguous. This CDR3 spans 14 amino acids. Trimming cost V 6 bases and J 3 bases, with 11 bases left between them. Germline V lookup: CDR1 ENHRY, CDR2 SYGVKD. CDR3 DNA sequence: TGTGCCATCAGCACACCTGCGGACACCGGGGAGCTGTTTTTT. Translated: CAISTPADTGELFF.